The T cell receptor (beta chain) described here comes from a study of CD8 T cells in Susac syndrome. After removal of 6 bases from V and 8 bases from J, the junction contained 12 bases not matched to a gene. This CDR3 has 15 residues. Germline V CDR1 and CDR2: ENHRY, SYGVKD. TCR beta from blood CD8+ and CD4+ T cells was sequenced. Negative isolation yielded CD8+ and CD4+ T cells; FACS enriched TEMRA cells. RNA was extracted with the RNeasy kit, and a quantity of roughly 0.5 to 1 ug was reverse transcribed using random hexamers. By means of immunoSEQ multiplex PCR, TCR beta CDR3 spanning 54 Vbeta and 13 Jbeta underwent amplification. MiXCR, run by TCRdb on the immunoSEQ multiplex PCR reads, gives a single entry per CDR3 protein. This table has more than 65,000 distinct CDR3 sequences, roughly 94% appearing once.

The rearrangement joins TRBV10-3 to TRBJ2-1; 8 nucleotides line up with TRBD2. The origin of this receptor is a human donor in good health. The sequencing sample was made of CD8+ T cells from PBMCs. CDR3 residues: CAISGGGQVPDEQFF. CDR3 nucleotides: TGTGCCATCAGCGGGGGGGGCCAGGTTCCGGATGAGCAGTTCTTC.